Below, 21 T cell receptor beta chains from the same sample are listed, as sequenced in a study of cytomegalovirus exposure and HLA in healthy donors. Primers included in the PCR were 60 Vbeta and 13 Jbeta primers. Here immunoSEQ multiplex PCR was the method, and the copy in TCRdb shows in-frame clones only, minus some. In all, the sample yields approximately 75,000 clones. Sequences were obtained from PBMCs. The receptors stem from a man aged 35 to 55 in good health and CMV-seronegative.

The chain couples TRBV5-1 to TRBJ2-4; the D gene is possibly TRBD2 (6 bases). The CDR3 has 13 residues. Trimming stripped 7 bases from V and 8 bases from J, with 16 bases between. Germline assignment: CDR1 SGHRS and CDR2 YFSETQ. CDR3 region: CASSDGGGDIQYF. CDR3 DNA: TGCGCCAGCTCCGACGGAGGAGGGGACATTCAGTACTTC.

The chain couples TRBV7-8 to TRBJ2-7, with TRBD1 matching 11 bases. Germline V gives CDR1 SGHVS, CDR2 FQNEAQ. V was clipped by 2 bases and J by 9 bases; unmatched bases: 3. CDR3 length: 13 amino acids. DNA for the CDR3: TGTGCCAGCAGCTTACTGGACAGGGGGCCGCAGTACTTC. It codes for CASSLLDRGPQYF.

The chain uses TRBV5-6 and TRBJ1-5; D may be TRBD1 (6 bases). Germline V gene sequence: CDR1 SGHDT, CDR2 YYEEEE. The CDR3 consists of 16 residues. The V and J ends lost 0 bases and 1 base respectively, with 11 bases between them. CDR3 protein: CASSLDGGLSNQPQHF. The CDR3, as DNA: TGTGCCAGCAGCTTGGATGGGGGCTTAAGCAATCAGCCCCAGCATTTT.

V gene TRBV20-1 combines with J gene TRBJ1-2; TRBD1 agrees at 7 bases. The CDR3 has 11 residues. Per germline, CDR1 DFQATT and CDR2 SNEGSKA (reference sequence). The CDR3 region is CRPQGERGYTF. The CDR3 coding sequence is TGCAGACCCCAGGGGGAAAGGGGCTACACCTTC.

J is TRBJ1-2 and V is TRBV6-1; 9 bases agree with TRBD1. This CDR3 contains 14 residues. Germline V gene lookup returns CDR1 MNHNS and CDR2 SASEGT. Trimming cost V 5 bases and J 6 bases; bases outside gene matches: 7. The CDR3 DNA follows: TGTGCCAGCAGTCCGGGACAGGGTCTCAATGGCTACACCTTC. Its translation is CASSPGQGLNGYTF.

This sequence joins TRBV4-3 and TRBJ2-3; 7 nucleotides align to TRBD1. CDR3 length: 17 amino acids. Germline-derived CDR1 and CDR2 are LGHNA and YSLEER. The V and J ends lost 4 bases and 4 bases, in that order; junction bases with no gene match: 14. This CDR3 is CASSLSRKGAQADTQYF. The CDR3, as DNA: TGCGCCAGCAGCCTCTCCAGAAAGGGGGCTCAGGCAGATACGCAGTATTTT.

The chain uses TRBV6-1 and TRBJ2-1; D call uncertain. CDR3 length equals 15 residues. The V gene's germline CDR1 is MNHNS and CDR2 SASEGT. With 7 bases removed from V and 1 base from J, the gap between germline ends came to 14 bases. CDR3 sequence: CASKLARSSYNEQFF. DNA of the CDR3: TGTGCCAGCAAACTTGCCCGATCGTCCTACAATGAGCAGTTCTTC.

The chain uses TRBV9 and TRBJ2-2; D gene uncertain. Germline CDR1 and CDR2: SGDLS and YYNGEE. With 1 base removed from V and 8 bases from J, the gap between germline ends came to 15 bases. There are 15 residues in the CDR3. In DNA form, the CDR3 reads TGTGCCAGCAGCGTATCCCCTAGTCCATCAGGGGAGCTGTTTTTT. Translation gives CASSVSPSPSGELFF.

The chain is built from TRBV30 and TRBJ2-5, with a possible D match to TRBD2 (6 bases). The better agreement between TRBJ2-7 and the DNA end casts doubt on the J call. Per germline, CDR1 GTSNPN and CDR2 SVGIG (reference sequence). The CDR3 is 12 residues long. CDR3 protein: CAWWEEGYEQYF. Written as DNA, the CDR3 is TGTGCCTGGTGGGAGGAAGGTTACGAGCAGTACTTC.

The chain carries TRBV29-1 and TRBJ1-2; 7 nucleotides match TRBD1. Germline CDR1 is SQVTM and CDR2 is ANQGSEA. The CDR3 runs 17 residues. V shed 4 bases and J 4 bases; nucleotides not matched to a gene: 18. As DNA, the CDR3 is TGCAGCGTTGCCCGGGGGACAGAGGGCGCGAAGGGCTATGGCTACACCTTC. Protein: CSVARGTEGAKGYGYTF. The complete variable domain, with remaining parts taken from reference TRBV29-1 and TRBJ1-2, reads SAVISQKPSRDICQRGTSLTIQCQVDSQVTMMFWYRQQPGQSLTLIATANQGSEATYESGFVIDKFPISRPNLTFSTLTVSNMSPEDSSIYLCSVARGTEGAKGYGYTFGSGTRLTVV.

The chain is built from TRBV6-5 and TRBJ1-5, with D perhaps TRBD1 (6 bases). The CDR3 spans 15 residues. Trimming took off 4 bases at V and 10 bases at J, with 20 bases between the two ends. Germline-derived CDR1 and CDR2 are MNHEY and SVGAGI. The CDR3 DNA sequence: TGTGCCAGCAGTTCACAGGGTGGAAGACTGAGACCCCAGCATTTT. This translates into CASSSQGGRLRPQHF.

This chain connects TRBV28 to TRBJ2-7; the D gene is possibly TRBD1 (6 bases). Germline V gene data show CDR1 as MDHEN and CDR2 as SYDVKM. The V end was cut by 6 bases, the J end by 3 bases, with 12 bases between. There are 13 residues in the CDR3. This CDR3 is CASRPQGLYEQYF. CDR3 coding DNA: TGTGCCAGCAGGCCACAGGGCCTCTACGAGCAGTACTTC.

V usage is TRBV30 and J usage is TRBJ2-2; possible D gene TRBD1, 6 bases. V was shortened by 5 bases and J by 2 bases, with 12 bases between the two germline ends. Germline V CDR1 and CDR2: GTSNPN, SVGIG (reference sequence). The CDR3 consists of 14 residues. For the CDR3, the DNA is TGTGCCTGGGCCCCGGGACAAAACACCGGGGAGCTGTTTTTT. Protein sequence: CAWAPGQNTGELFF.

The rearrangement joins TRBV7-2 to TRBJ2-3, with 7 bases that match TRBD2. This CDR3 comprises 13 residues. Germline CDR1 reads SGHTA; CDR2 reads FQGNSA. V was clipped by 10 bases and J by 2 bases; unmatched bases: 6. The CDR3 sequence is CAIGGGNTDTQYF. As DNA, the CDR3 is TGTGCCATTGGGGGGGGAAACACAGATACGCAGTATTTT.

The chain has TRBV9 and TRBJ1-1; D might be TRBD1 (5 bases). Per the germline V gene, CDR1 is SGDLS and CDR2 is YYNGEE. CDR3 length equals 17 residues. Deletions cut 0 bases from V and 5 bases from J, with 20 bases between. The CDR3 loop reads CASSVDPVAVQGTEAFF. The CDR3 DNA reads as TGTGCCAGCAGCGTAGACCCCGTAGCGGTTCAGGGTACTGAAGCTTTCTTT.

The chain carries TRBV30 and TRBJ2-2; no clear D gene. CDR1 GTSNPN and CDR2 SVGIG come from the germline V gene (reference sequence). The CDR3 has 13 residues. V dropped 0 bases and J dropped 4 bases, with 6 bases sitting between them. In DNA, the CDR3 is TGTGCCTGGAGTGTACTGAGCACCGGGGAGCTGTTTTTT. The encoded protein is CAWSVLSTGELFF.

The chain is built from TRBV27 and TRBJ2-2, with D perhaps matching TRBD2 (5 bases). V dropped 7 bases and J dropped 0 bases, with 15 bases sitting between them. The CDR3 has 16 residues. Germline CDR1 is MNHEY and CDR2 is SMNVEV (reference sequence). CDR3 coding DNA: TGTGCCAGCATCCCCCGCGGGCCCGCGAACACCGGGGAGCTGTTTTTT. Translation gives CASIPRGPANTGELFF.

The V and J genes are TRBV4-3 and TRBJ1-1, with TRBD1 as a possible D gene (5 bases). The germline V gene encodes CDR1 LGHNA and CDR2 YSLEER. The CDR3 sequence is 13 residues long. V lost 1 base to trimming and J lost 7 bases, with 10 bases between them. CDR3 amino acids: CASSQVSGDEAFF. DNA for the CDR3: TGCGCCAGCAGCCAAGTATCGGGGGATGAAGCTTTCTTT.

The rearrangement uses TRBV30 and TRBJ1-4, with D possibly matching TRBD1 (5 bases). The CDR3 is made up of 16 amino acids. V gave up 2 bases and J gave up 5 bases, with 18 bases separating them. From germline, CDR1 is GTSNPN and CDR2 SVGIG (reference sequence). This CDR3 reads CAWSLPRGPTNEKLFF. The CDR3 nucleotides are TGTGCCTGGAGTCTACCGCGGGGACCGACGAATGAAAAACTGTTTTTT.

The V gene is TRBV30, the J gene TRBJ2-1, with TRBD1 matching 9 bases. The length of the CDR3 is 16 residues. Germline-derived CDR1 and CDR2 are GTSNPN and SVGIG (reference sequence). V lost 3 bases to trimming and J lost 4 bases; unmatched junction nucleotides: 10. Written as DNA, the CDR3 is TGTGCCTGGAGCCGCCCTACAGGGGGCCGGTACAATGAGCAGTTCTTC. This codes for CAWSRPTGGRYNEQFF.

The V and J genes are TRBV10-3 and TRBJ1-1; 8 nucleotides line up with TRBD1. CDR1 is ENHRY and CDR2 is SYGVKD in the germline V gene. The CDR3 runs 15 residues. V trimming: 5 bases; J trimming: 1 base; junction bases outside the gene matches: 6. DNA of the CDR3: TGTGCCATCAGTCGACAGGGGCCAGCGAACACTGAAGCTTTCTTT. This translates into CAISRQGPANTEAFF.